What follows are 22 T cell receptor beta chains derived from one specimen sequenced in a study of cytomegalovirus exposure and HLA in healthy donors. Amplification used 60 Vbeta primers and 13 Jbeta primers. The method was immunoSEQ multiplex PCR; TCRdb's version includes in-frame clones alone and lacks a portion of them. The sample has roughly 160,000 clones, approximately 81% seen once. Input material: PBMCs. These receptors were taken from a young man in good health and CMV-seronegative.

The chain joins TRBV28 to TRBJ1-1; 9 bases map to TRBD1. V trimming: 5 bases; J trimming: 4 bases; junction bases outside the gene matches: 11. Germline V gene sequence: CDR1 MDHEN, CDR2 SYDVKM. CDR3 length: 16 amino acids. CDR3 in DNA: TGTGCCAGCAGTCTCCCGACAGGGGGACGTGGCACTGAAGCTTTCTTT. It codes for CASSLPTGGRGTEAFF.

The chain has TRBV11-2 and TRBJ2-3; 10 bases align to TRBD2. Germline CDR1 SGHAT, CDR2 FQNNGV. The CDR3 has 15 residues. The V segment lost 5 bases and the J segment 1 base; nucleotides outside the gene matches: 3. CDR3 nucleotide sequence: TGTGCCAGCAGCGGGACTAGCGAAGGCACAGATACGCAGTATTTT. As protein: CASSGTSEGTDTQYF. The whole variable domain, filled in from reference TRBV11-2 and TRBJ2-3, reads EAGVAQSPRYKIIEKRQSVAFWCNPISGHATLYWYQQILGQGPKLLIQFQNNGVVDDSQLPKDRFSAERLKGVDSTLKIQPAKLEDSAVYLCASSGTSEGTDTQYFGPGTRLTVL.

This clone was seen just once. This chain uses TRBV4-1 with TRBJ1-2; TRBD1 matches at 8 bases. V gave up 9 bases and J gave up 4 bases; unmatched junction bases: 7. The CDR3 spans 13 residues. Looked up from germline, CDR1 is MGHRA and CDR2 is YSYEKL. The CDR3, as DNA: TGCGCCAGTTCAACACAGGGGGTCTATGGCTACACCTTC. It translates to CASSTQGVYGYTF.

V gene TRBV7-8 combines with J gene TRBJ1-3; TRBD1 is a possible D gene (5 bases). Deletions cut 5 bases from V and 1 base from J, with 18 bases between. The CDR3 contains 17 residues. CDR1 is SGHVS and CDR2 is FQNEAQ in the germline V gene. The CDR3 region has the DNA TGTGCCAGCAGCCTGCTCCCGGGGGGTTTGTCTGGAAACACCATATATTTT. This gives the protein CASSLLPGGLSGNTIYF.

CDR3 DNA sequence: TGTGCCAGCTCACCACGAAGCGGGGTTTACAATGAGCAGTTCTTC. Its translation is CASSPRSGVYNEQFF. The chain joins TRBV18 to TRBJ2-1; 7 nucleotides line up with TRBD2. The CDR3 is 15 amino acids. J lost 4 bases, V lost 1 base, and 4 bases had no gene match. Germline CDR1 KGHSH, CDR2 LQKENI.

In its sample, this clone was seen a few times. The gene calls are TRBV5-1 and TRBJ2-1; 7 positions match TRBD2. The germline gives CDR1 SGHRS, CDR2 YFSETQ. V was pared by 4 bases and J by 4 bases, with 20 bases of the junction left unmatched. This CDR3 is built from 19 residues. The CDR3 protein is CASSPGMGYRGERYNEQFF. Written as DNA, the CDR3 is TGCGCCAGCAGCCCTGGGATGGGGTACCGGGGGGAACGATACAATGAGCAGTTCTTC.

The chain has TRBV28 and TRBJ1-4; 11 nucleotides line up with TRBD1. CDR1 is MDHEN, CDR2 SYDVKM, per germline. The CDR3 totals 15 residues. V was pared by 5 bases and J by 6 bases, with 5 bases of the junction left unmatched. This CDR3 is CASSVPGQGDEKLFF. In DNA form, the CDR3 reads TGTGCCAGCAGTGTCCCGGGACAGGGGGATGAAAAACTGTTTTTT.

The chain combines TRBV18 with TRBJ2-1, with 9 bases fitting TRBD2. The trim removed 4 bases at V and 9 bases at J, leaving 10 bases unmatched. Germline V gene lookup returns CDR1 KGHSH and CDR2 LQKENI. CDR3 size: 15 residues. The chain's CDR3 is CASSRGVAGEVEQFF. In DNA, the CDR3 is TGTGCCAGCTCACGGGGCGTAGCGGGAGAAGTTGAGCAGTTCTTC.

The rearrangement uses TRBV7-3 and TRBJ1-2; D might be TRBD1 (6 bases). Trimming stripped 6 bases from V and 4 bases from J, with 18 bases between. CDR1 is SGHTA, CDR2 FQGTGA, per germline. This CDR3 has 15 amino acids. CDR3 DNA: TGTGCCAGCAGTCCGGGTGTGGGGGCCGTCTATGGCTACACCTTC. Amino acids: CASSPGVGAVYGYTF.

The V call is TRBV5-5, the J call TRBJ1-2, with D perhaps TRBD1 (6 bases). The germline V gene has CDR1 SGHKS and CDR2 YYEKEE (reference sequence). The length of the CDR3 is 17 residues. The V gene lost 6 bases and the J gene lost 5 bases, with 26 bases spanning the gap. The CDR3 DNA is TGTGCCAGCACCCTCACCCCAGGGAGGGGGGGTATTTATGGCTACACCTTC. Encoded protein: CASTLTPGRGGIYGYTF. The full variable domain, in which reference TRBV5-5 and TRBJ1-2 provide the parts outside the CDR3, is DAGVTQSPTHLIKTRGQQVTLRCSPISGHKSVSWYQQVLGQGPQFIFQYYEKEERGRGNFPDRFSARQFPNYSSELNVNALLLGDSALYLCASTLTPGRGGIYGYTFGSGTRLTVV.

The genes are TRBV4-2 and TRBJ2-7; 8 bases line up with TRBD2. This CDR3 comprises 14 residues. Germline loops: CDR1 LGHNA, CDR2 YNFKEQ. With 3 bases clipped from V and 3 bases from J, the junction kept 4 bases outside the gene matches. CDR3 protein: CASSHSGIGYEQYF. The CDR3 DNA sequence: TGTGCCAGCAGCCATAGCGGGATCGGCTACGAGCAGTACTTC.

V usage is TRBV2 and J usage is TRBJ1-4, with 7 bases fitting TRBD1. The CDR3 contains 14 residues. Germline-derived CDR1 and CDR2 are SNHLY and FYNNEI. V lost 6 bases, J lost 7 bases, and 8 bases stayed unmatched. CDR3 sequence (DNA): TGTGCCAGCAGCGCGACAGGGTCGGGTGAAAAACTGTTTTTT. This codes for CASSATGSGEKLFF. Combining the CDR3 with reference TRBV2 and TRBJ1-4 gives the whole variable domain EPEVTQTPSHQVTQMGQEVILRCVPISNHLYFYWYRQILGQKVEFLVSFYNNEISEKSEIFDDQFSVERPDGSNFTLKIRSTKLEDSAMYFCASSATGSGEKLFFGSGTQLSVL.

V usage is TRBV2 and J usage is TRBJ2-7; tentatively, D is TRBD1 (6 bases). The germline V gene encodes CDR1 SNHLY and CDR2 FYNNEI. Trimming took off 7 bases at V and 8 bases at J, with 18 bases between the two ends. The CDR3 loop spans 13 amino acids. The DNA of the CDR3 is TGTGCCAGCAAGGTGGGGGTAGGACAGAAGCAGTACTTC. Its translation: CASKVGVGQKQYF.

The V gene is TRBV30, the J gene TRBJ2-6, with D possibly TRBD2 on 6 matching bases. Germline V CDR1 and CDR2: GTSNPN, SVGIG (reference sequence). V lost 1 base, J lost 0 bases, and 7 bases lay in between. The CDR3 sequence is 15 residues long. The CDR3 spells CAWSAGDSGANVLTF. For the CDR3, the DNA is TGTGCCTGGAGTGCGGGGGACTCTGGGGCCAACGTCCTGACTTTC.

The chain joins TRBV29-1 to TRBJ1-2; D ambiguous. The germline gives CDR1 SQVTM, CDR2 ANQGSEA. Between the trimmed V and J ends, which lost 4 bases and 5 bases, there was a span of 17 bases. The CDR3 has 14 amino acids. The CDR3 is CSVGGLESGYGYTF. The CDR3, as DNA: TGCAGCGTTGGCGGTCTGGAAAGTGGGTATGGCTACACCTTC. Based on the CDR3 plus reference TRBV29-1 and TRBJ1-2, the full variable domain is SAVISQKPSRDICQRGTSLTIQCQVDSQVTMMFWYRQQPGQSLTLIATANQGSEATYESGFVIDKFPISRPNLTFSTLTVSNMSPEDSSIYLCSVGGLESGYGYTFGSGTRLTVV.

The chain has TRBV29-1 and TRBJ2-7; possibly TRBD2 for D (5 bases). The V gene's germline CDR1 is SQVTM and CDR2 ANQGSEA. Trimming shortened V by 4 bases and J by 6 bases, and 13 bases separated the two germline ends. The CDR3 totals 12 residues. CDR3 residues: CSVARSLGEQYF. CDR3 nucleotides: TGCAGCGTTGCTAGATCACTAGGCGAGCAGTACTTC.

The V call is TRBV29-1, the J call TRBJ2-7, with D perhaps TRBD2 (5 bases). V lost 3 bases, J lost 6 bases, and 15 bases lay in between. The CDR3 loop spans 13 amino acids. The germline gives CDR1 SQVTM, CDR2 ANQGSEA. For the CDR3, the DNA is TGCAGCGTTGATATCGCGCCAGCGGTCGAGCAGTACTTC. Translating gives CSVDIAPAVEQYF.

This clone was seen only a few times. The V call is TRBV9, the J call TRBJ2-3, with 9 bases that match TRBD1. Per germline, CDR1 SGDLS and CDR2 YYNGEE. The trim removed 6 bases at V and 4 bases at J, leaving 15 bases unmatched. The CDR3 is 17 amino acids. DNA for the CDR3: TGTGCCAGCACCCGGTGGGATACAGGGGGCGTCGCAGATACGCAGTATTTT. Its protein product is CASTRWDTGGVADTQYF.

This chain uses TRBV5-6 with TRBJ2-7, with 14 bases lining up with TRBD2. Per germline, CDR1 SGHDT and CDR2 YYEEEE. This CDR3 spans 16 amino acids. The junction had 9 bases not matched to a gene; V was cut back by 3 bases and J by 7 bases. The CDR3 loop reads CASSYGGGLAGVEQYF. As DNA, the CDR3 is TGTGCCAGCAGCTACGGGGGGGGACTAGCGGGGGTTGAGCAGTACTTC.

The rearrangement links TRBV7-8 to TRBJ2-7; 12 bases line up with TRBD1. The V and J ends lost 1 base and 5 bases, in that order; junction bases with no gene match: 6. Germline V lookup: CDR1 SGHVS, CDR2 FQNEAQ. The CDR3 sequence is 16 residues long. CDR3 amino acids: CASSLVDGTGGHEQYF. The DNA for the CDR3 is TGTGCCAGCAGCTTAGTGGACGGGACAGGGGGCCACGAGCAGTACTTC.

The count of this clone is one. The chain employs TRBV4-1 and TRBJ2-3, with D hard to call. CDR1 and CDR2 (germline): MGHRA, YSYEKL. The V and J ends lost 6 bases and 1 base respectively, with 8 bases between them. The CDR3 covers 13 residues. CDR3 nucleotides: TGCGCCAGCAGACTCGCCGGCACAGATACGCAGTATTTT. It is translated as CASRLAGTDTQYF.

This chain joins TRBV16 and TRBJ2-2; D perhaps matches TRBD2 (6 bases). The CDR3 is made up of 14 amino acids. V gave up 0 bases and J gave up 9 bases, with 11 bases separating them. Per the germline V gene, CDR1 is KGHSY and CDR2 is FQNENV. For the CDR3, the DNA is TGTGCCAGCAGCCAATCGGAGGGTCTCAGGGAGCTGTTTTTT. It yields the protein CASSQSEGLRELFF.